Presented here are 21 T cell receptor beta chains from one specimen sequenced in a study of T-cell memory formation after mild COVID-19. MiXCR, run by TCRdb on the 5' RACE reads, gives a single entry per CDR3 protein. The sample records 150,000 or so distinct CDR3 sequences, roughly 15% being singletons. Sequencing input: PBMCs or a T cell subset sorted from them (not recorded which). These receptors all stem from an adult woman who had mild COVID-19 (a few samples of this study predate the infection). Cell type and time point are not known.

J is TRBJ2-1 and V is TRBV12-3 or TRBV12-4; 7 nucleotides agree with TRBD2. CDR3 length: 16 amino acids. V was pared by 1 base and J by 5 bases, with 8 bases of the junction left unmatched. CDR3 residues: CASSLGGDYADNEQFF. The CDR3 DNA sequence: TGTGCCAGCAGTTTAGGAGGGGACTACGCTGACAATGAGCAGTTCTTC.

This clonotype was detected only a few times. Germline and junction disagree at one end, which may indicate a read error. The rearrangement joins TRBV15 to TRBJ1-1; 8 nucleotides align to TRBD1. Per the germline V gene, CDR1 is LNHNV and CDR2 is YYDKDF (reference sequence). The CDR3 runs 15 residues. The CDR3 is CATSSPYGTGPFLVF. In nucleotides, the CDR3 is TGTGCCACCAGCAGCCCATATGGGACAGGCCCGTTTCTTGTCTTT.

This clonotype was observed many times. The chain has TRBV4-2 and TRBJ2-7, with D perhaps matching TRBD1 (6 bases). V was pared by 0 bases and J by 4 bases, with 10 bases between. The CDR3 extends over 14 amino acids. Germline values: CDR1 LGHNA, CDR2 YNFKEQ. Written as DNA, the CDR3 is TGTGCCAGCAGCCAAGATTACCAGGGGTACGAGCAGTACTTC. Translating gives CASSQDYQGYEQYF.

The chain links TRBV6-5 to TRBJ2-7; tentative D call: TRBD2 (6 bases). The CDR3 consists of 15 residues. Deletions cut 2 bases from V and 2 bases from J, with 13 bases between. Germline V gene data show CDR1 as MNHEY and CDR2 as SVGAGI. CDR3 region: CASSYLSGGTYEQYF. CDR3 coding DNA: TGTGCCAGCAGTTACCTTAGCGGAGGTACCTACGAGCAGTACTTC.

This clonotype was counted between two and nine times. V gene TRBV2 combines with J gene TRBJ1-2; TRBD1 agrees at 7 bases. The CDR3 runs 14 residues. Germline CDR1 and CDR2: SNHLY and FYNNEI. J was trimmed by 3 bases and V by 7 bases; bases with no gene match: 8. The CDR3 DNA is TGTGCCAGCACACGGACAGGAGGGGACTATGGCTACACCTTC. Translation gives CASTRTGGDYGYTF.

This clonotype was observed at least ten times. The chain joins TRBV5-1 to TRBJ2-7; either TRBD1 or TRBD2 may fit D (5 bases each). V was clipped by 2 bases and J by 5 bases, with 11 bases between them. Germline values: CDR1 SGHRS, CDR2 YFSETQ. The CDR3 extends over 13 amino acids. The CDR3 reads CASSFYRGDEQYF. CDR3 coding DNA: TGCGCCAGCAGCTTTTACAGAGGGGACGAGCAGTACTTC.

The chain has TRBV7-2 and TRBJ2-1; the match to TRBD2 covers 8 bases. The CDR3 covers 11 residues. CDR1 and CDR2 from the germline V gene are SGHTA and FQGNSA. With V trimmed by 4 bases and J by 12 bases, 2 bases remained unmatched. CDR3 bases: TGTGCCAGCAGCTCCGGGACTAGGCAGTTCTTC. The encoded protein is CASSSGTRQFF. Full variable domain (rest looked up from reference TRBV7-2 and TRBJ2-1): GAGVSQSPSNKVTEKGKDVELRCDPISGHTALYWYRQSLGQGLEFLIYFQGNSAPDKSGLPSDRFSAERTGGSVSTLTIQRTQQEDSAVYLCASSSGTRQFFGPGTRLTVL.

The rearrangement links TRBV27 to TRBJ1-4; D is unresolved. The CDR3 spans 16 residues. Germline CDR1 is MNHEY and CDR2 is SMNVEV (reference sequence). Between the trimmed V and J ends, which lost 2 bases and 8 bases, there was a span of 18 bases. CDR3 DNA sequence: TGTGCCAGCAGTTTACCCCCGGGAGGCGCTAGGGAAAAACTGTTTTTT. Translation gives CASSLPPGGAREKLFF.

This clonotype showed up just a few times. V gene TRBV7-9 combines with J gene TRBJ2-4, with D tentatively TRBD1 (5 bases). The CDR3 covers 16 residues. Germline V gene lookup returns CDR1 SEHNR and CDR2 FQNEAQ (reference sequence). V was clipped by 5 bases and J by 5 bases, with 19 bases between them. CDR3 in DNA: TGTGCCAGCAGCCCTAGGGGCAGCGAGACTCAAAACATTCAGTACTTC. Translation: CASSPRGSETQNIQYF.

The chain carries TRBV5-8 and TRBJ2-5; 12 bases fit TRBD2. The CDR3 length is 16 residues. CDR1 is SGHTS, CDR2 YDEGEE, per germline. V dropped 3 bases and J dropped 3; count of bases not matched to a gene: 6. The CDR3 region is CASSSRLAGAKETQYF. CDR3 coding DNA: TGTGCCAGCAGCTCCCGACTAGCGGGGGCGAAAGAGACCCAGTACTTC.

This clonotype appeared many times. The rearrangement links TRBV24-1 to TRBJ2-2; 11 bases fit TRBD1. The germline gives CDR1 KGHDR, CDR2 SFDVKD. The junction had 6 bases not matched to a gene; V was cut back by 3 bases and J by 7 bases. The CDR3 has 16 residues. The CDR3 here is CATSDPGQGVVGELFF. Here the CDR3 DNA reads TGTGCCACCAGTGATCCGGGACAGGGGGTCGTCGGGGAGCTGTTTTTT.

This clonotype appeared a few times. The V call is TRBV12-3 or TRBV12-4, the J call TRBJ2-1; D is uncertain. CDR3 length equals 13 residues. V was pared by 3 bases and J by 6 bases, with 9 bases between. CDR3 sequence (DNA): TGTGCCAGCAGTTTCCGAGAGACCAATGAGCAGTTCTTC. It yields the protein CASSFRETNEQFF.

The rearrangement links TRBV5-4 to TRBJ2-5, with TRBD2 identical over 16 bases. After removal of 4 bases from V and 7 bases from J, the junction contained 10 bases not matched to a gene. This CDR3 comprises 17 residues. The germline V gene has CDR1 SGHNT and CDR2 YYREEE (reference sequence). The CDR3, as DNA: TGTGCCAGCAGCCCAGGGACTAGCGGGAGGGTCCAGGGGACCCAGTACTTC. Translating gives CASSPGTSGRVQGTQYF.

The V gene is TRBV30, the J gene TRBJ2-1; TRBD1 aligns across 7 bases. The CDR3 is made up of 11 amino acids. Per germline, CDR1 GTSNPN and CDR2 SVGIG (reference sequence). The V gene end was trimmed by 3 bases and the J gene end by 15 bases; junction bases not matched to a gene: 8. CDR3 amino acids: CAWRFRQGLFF. In nucleotides, the CDR3 is TGTGCCTGGAGATTTAGACAGGGTCTGTTCTTC.

J is TRBJ2-1 and V is TRBV9; TRBD1 aligns across 7 bases. The CDR3 has 15 amino acids. V was clipped by 3 bases and J by 4 bases; unmatched bases: 7. Looked up from germline, CDR1 is SGDLS and CDR2 is YYNGEE. CDR3 sequence: CASSGSGTVYNEQFF. The CDR3 DNA reads as TGTGCCAGCAGCGGATCCGGGACAGTATACAATGAGCAGTTCTTC. Full variable domain (outside the CDR3, taken from reference TRBV9 and TRBJ2-1): DSGVTQTPKHLITATGQRVTLRCSPRSGDLSVYWYQQSLDQGLQFLIQYYNGEERAKGNILERFSAQQFPDLHSELNLSSLELGDSALYFCASSGSGTVYNEQFFGPGTRLTVL.

This clonotype came up a few times. The chain couples TRBV18 to TRBJ2-4; TRBD1 is a possible D gene (5 bases). V was clipped by 2 bases and J by 5 bases, with 7 bases between them. The germline V gene encodes CDR1 KGHSH and CDR2 LQKENI. This CDR3 contains 13 residues. The DNA of the CDR3 is TGTGCCAGCTCACCAGGACAAGAAAACATTCAGTACTTC. Residues: CASSPGQENIQYF.

This clonotype was counted between two and nine times. The chain has TRBV29-1 and TRBJ2-5, with 8 bases lining up with TRBD2. The V gene end was trimmed by 5 bases and the J gene end by 4 bases; junction bases not matched to a gene: 12. The CDR3 totals 15 residues. Germline CDR1 SQVTM, CDR2 ANQGSEA. The CDR3 DNA sequence: TGCAGCGTTATCTTCCAGCGGGGGCCGGGAGAGACCCAGTACTTC. Residues: CSVIFQRGPGETQYF.

This chain links TRBV3-1 with TRBJ2-7; D tentatively fits TRBD1 or TRBD2 (5 bases each). This CDR3 region has 16 residues. V was shortened by 1 base and J by 5 bases, with 18 bases between the two germline ends. Germline loops: CDR1 LGHDT, CDR2 YNNKEL (reference sequence). Here the CDR3 reads CASSQARTGTLHEQYF. In DNA form, the CDR3 reads TGTGCCAGCAGCCAAGCCCGGACCGGGACCCTTCACGAGCAGTACTTC.

This clonotype was found many times. The V and J genes are TRBV4-2 and TRBJ2-6; 8 bases match TRBD2. V dropped 0 bases and J dropped 2; count of bases not matched to a gene: 6. CDR1 is LGHNA, CDR2 YNFKEQ, per germline. The CDR3 runs to 18 residues. The CDR3 loop is CASSQDPRGAAGANVLTF. CDR3 sequence (DNA): TGTGCCAGCAGCCAAGATCCGCGGGGGGCTGCTGGGGCCAACGTCCTGACTTTC.

The V call is TRBV24-1, the J call TRBJ2-2; D uncertain. The length of the CDR3 is 14 residues. The germline CDR1 and CDR2 sequences are KGHDR and SFDVKD. Trimming stripped 6 bases from V and 0 bases from J, with 7 bases between. For the CDR3, the DNA is TGTGCCACCAGTCTGAGCACGAACACCGGGGAGCTGTTTTTT. The encoded protein is CATSLSTNTGELFF.

The chain couples TRBV5-1 to TRBJ2-3; no clear D. Germline V gene sequence: CDR1 SGHRS, CDR2 YFSETQ. The CDR3 spans 16 residues. V was pared by 1 base and J by 4 bases, with 16 bases between. The CDR3 DNA reads as TGCGCCAGCAGCTTGTATAGCCGGTCCCCCCCAGATACGCAGTATTTT. Residues: CASSLYSRSPPDTQYF. The whole variable domain, remainder taken from reference TRBV5-1 and TRBJ2-3, is KAGVTQTPRYLIKTRGQQVTLSCSPISGHRSVSWYQQTPGQGLQFLFEYFSETQRNKGNFPGRFSGRQFSNSRSEMNVSTLELGDSALYLCASSLYSRSPPDTQYFGPGTRLTVL.